This T cell receptor (beta chain) was sequenced in a study of OX40 agonist ivuxolimab in advanced cancers. Study observations and caveats: Average numbers of expanded clones were greater in CD8+ T cells than in CD4+.

Systemic immunosuppression or a history of autoimmune disease excluded patients. The table came from immunoSEQ multiplex PCR; TCRdb's copy has only in-frame clones and leaves some out. The sample shows tens of thousands of clones, over 70% of them seen only once. Concerning this clone itself: Antigen unknown.

J lost 6 bases, V lost 7 bases, and 9 bases had no gene match. Germline assignment: CDR1 MDHEN and CDR2 SYDVKM. The CDR3 totals 15 residues. The V call is TRBV28, the J call TRBJ1-6; 7 positions match TRBD1. This TCR derives from an adult with an advanced solid tumor such as melanoma, head and neck, liver or kidney cancer. Material: CD4+ or CD8+ T cells sorted from blood, obtained in a trial of the OX40 agonist ivuxolimab. The CDR3 protein is CASISRDSLNSPLHF. Written as DNA, the CDR3 is TGTGCCAGCATAAGCCGGGACAGCCTTAATTCACCCCTCCACTTT.